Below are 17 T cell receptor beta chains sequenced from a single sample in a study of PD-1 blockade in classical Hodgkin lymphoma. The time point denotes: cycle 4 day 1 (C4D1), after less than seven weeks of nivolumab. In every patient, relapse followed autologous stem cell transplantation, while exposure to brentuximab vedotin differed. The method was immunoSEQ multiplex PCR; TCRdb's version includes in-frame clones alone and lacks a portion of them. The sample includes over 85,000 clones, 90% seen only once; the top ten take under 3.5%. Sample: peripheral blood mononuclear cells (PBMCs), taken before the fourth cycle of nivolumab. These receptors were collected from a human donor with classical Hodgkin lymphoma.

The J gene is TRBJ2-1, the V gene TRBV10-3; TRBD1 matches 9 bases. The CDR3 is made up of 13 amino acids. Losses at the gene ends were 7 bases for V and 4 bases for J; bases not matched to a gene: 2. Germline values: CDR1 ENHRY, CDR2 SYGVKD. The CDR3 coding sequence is TGTGCCATCAAGGGACAGGGTTACAATGAGCAGTTCTTC. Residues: CAIKGQGYNEQFF.

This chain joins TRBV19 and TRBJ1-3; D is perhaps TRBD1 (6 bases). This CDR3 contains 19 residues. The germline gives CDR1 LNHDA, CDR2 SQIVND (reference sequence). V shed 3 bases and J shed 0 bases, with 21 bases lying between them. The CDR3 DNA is TGTGCCAGTAGTATTGGGATGAACAGGGCCTTAAGCTCTGGAAACACCATATATTTT. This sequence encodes CASSIGMNRALSSGNTIYF.

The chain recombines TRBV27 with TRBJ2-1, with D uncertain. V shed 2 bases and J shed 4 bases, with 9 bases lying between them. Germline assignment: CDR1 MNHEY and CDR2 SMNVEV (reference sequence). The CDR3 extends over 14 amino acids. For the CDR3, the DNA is TGTGCCAGCAGTTTACTACAGACTTACAATGAGCAGTTCTTC. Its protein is CASSLLQTYNEQFF.

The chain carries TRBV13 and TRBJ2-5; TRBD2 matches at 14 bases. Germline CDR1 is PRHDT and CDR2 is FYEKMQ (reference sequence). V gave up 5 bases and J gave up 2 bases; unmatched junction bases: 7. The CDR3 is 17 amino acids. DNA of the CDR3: TGTGCCAGCAGCCAACAGACTAGCGGGGGGGTGCAAGAGACCCAGTACTTC. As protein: CASSQQTSGGVQETQYF.

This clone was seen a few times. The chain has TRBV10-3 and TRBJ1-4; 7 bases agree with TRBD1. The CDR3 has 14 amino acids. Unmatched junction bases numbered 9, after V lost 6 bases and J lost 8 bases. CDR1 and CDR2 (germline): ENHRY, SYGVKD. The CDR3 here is CAIRGTERDEKLFF. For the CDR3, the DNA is TGTGCCATCAGAGGGACAGAAAGAGACGAAAAACTGTTTTTT.

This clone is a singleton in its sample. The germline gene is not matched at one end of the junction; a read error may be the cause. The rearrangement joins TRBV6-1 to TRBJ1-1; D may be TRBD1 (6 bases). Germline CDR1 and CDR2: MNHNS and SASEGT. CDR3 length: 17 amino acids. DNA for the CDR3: TGTGCCAGCAGTCAAGCCCCGACAGGCCCTAAGAACACTGAAGCTTTCTTT. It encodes CASSQAPTGPKNTEAFF.

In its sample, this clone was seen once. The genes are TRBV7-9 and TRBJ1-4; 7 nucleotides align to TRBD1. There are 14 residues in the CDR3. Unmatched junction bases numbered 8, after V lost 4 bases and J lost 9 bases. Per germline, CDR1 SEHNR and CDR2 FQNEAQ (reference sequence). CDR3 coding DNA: TGTGCCAGCAGCTCACTAGGGGGCGTTAAAAAACTGTTTTTT. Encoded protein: CASSSLGGVKKLFF.

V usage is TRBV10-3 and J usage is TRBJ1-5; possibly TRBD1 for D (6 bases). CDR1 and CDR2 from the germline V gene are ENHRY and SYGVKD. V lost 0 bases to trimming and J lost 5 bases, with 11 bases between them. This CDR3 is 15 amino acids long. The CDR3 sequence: CAISESRGADQPQHF. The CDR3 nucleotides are TGTGCCATCAGTGAGTCTCGGGGGGCGGATCAGCCCCAGCATTTT.

As DNA, the CDR3 is TGTGCCAGCAGCCTGGGACGGTTCTACGAGCAGTACTTC. It codes for CASSLGRFYEQYF. The genes are TRBV7-2 and TRBJ2-7; D tentatively reads TRBD1 or TRBD2 (5 bases each). Germline V lookup: CDR1 SGHTA, CDR2 FQGNSA. V lost 5 bases and J 3 bases, leaving 11 bases between the germline ends. This CDR3 region has 13 residues.

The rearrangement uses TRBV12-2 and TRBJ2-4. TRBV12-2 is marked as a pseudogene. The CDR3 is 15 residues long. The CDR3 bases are TGTGCAAGTCGCTTAGCGCTGAGGGGGGAAAACATTCAGTACTTC. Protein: CASRLALRGENIQYF.

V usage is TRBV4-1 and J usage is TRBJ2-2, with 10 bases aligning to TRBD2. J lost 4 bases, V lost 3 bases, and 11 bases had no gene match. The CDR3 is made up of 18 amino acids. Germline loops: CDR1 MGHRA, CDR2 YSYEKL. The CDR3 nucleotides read TGCGCCAGCAGCCAGGAGTTAGCGGGGGGCCTTATCACCGGGGAGCTGTTTTTT. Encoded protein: CASSQELAGGLITGELFF.

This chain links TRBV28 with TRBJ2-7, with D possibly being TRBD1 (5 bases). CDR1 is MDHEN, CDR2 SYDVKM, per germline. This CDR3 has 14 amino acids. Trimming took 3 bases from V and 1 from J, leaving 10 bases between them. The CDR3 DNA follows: TGTGCCAGCAGTTTTAGACAGCCATCCTACGAGCAGTACTTC. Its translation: CASSFRQPSYEQYF. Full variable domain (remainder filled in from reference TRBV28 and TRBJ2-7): DVKVTQSSRYLVKRTGEKVFLECVQDMDHENMFWYRQDPGLGLRLIYFSYDVKMKEKGDIPEGYSVSREKKERFSLILESASTNQTSMYLCASSFRQPSYEQYFGPGTRLTVT.

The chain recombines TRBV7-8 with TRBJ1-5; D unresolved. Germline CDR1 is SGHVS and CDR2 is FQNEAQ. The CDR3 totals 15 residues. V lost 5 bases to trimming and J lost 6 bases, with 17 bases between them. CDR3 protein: CASSVYSGEGQPQHF. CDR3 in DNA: TGTGCCAGCAGCGTTTACAGTGGGGAGGGTCAGCCCCAGCATTTT.

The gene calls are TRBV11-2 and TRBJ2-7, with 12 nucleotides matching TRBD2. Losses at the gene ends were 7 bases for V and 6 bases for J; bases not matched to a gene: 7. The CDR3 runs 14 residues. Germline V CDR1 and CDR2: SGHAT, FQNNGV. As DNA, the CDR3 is TGTGCCAGCACCTCGACTAGCGGGGGACTCGAGCAGTACTTC. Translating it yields CASTSTSGGLEQYF.

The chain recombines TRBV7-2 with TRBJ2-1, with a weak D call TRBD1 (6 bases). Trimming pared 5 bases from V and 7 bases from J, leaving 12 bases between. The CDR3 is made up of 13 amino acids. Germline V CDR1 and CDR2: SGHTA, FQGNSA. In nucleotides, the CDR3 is TGTGCCAGCAGCCTCCGACAGGTTAATGAGCAGTTCTTC. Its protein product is CASSLRQVNEQFF.

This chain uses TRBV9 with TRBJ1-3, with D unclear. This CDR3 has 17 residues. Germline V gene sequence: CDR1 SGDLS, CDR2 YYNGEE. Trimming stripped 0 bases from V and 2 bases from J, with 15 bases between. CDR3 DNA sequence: TGTGCCAGCAGCGTAGTCGGTGTCGTGGGTCCTGGAAACACCATATATTTT. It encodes CASSVVGVVGPGNTIYF.

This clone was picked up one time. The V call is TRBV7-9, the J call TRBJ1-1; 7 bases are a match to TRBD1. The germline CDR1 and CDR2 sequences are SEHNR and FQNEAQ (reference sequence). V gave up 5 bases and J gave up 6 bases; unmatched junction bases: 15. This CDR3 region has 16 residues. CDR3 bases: TGTGCCAGCAGCCGGACAGGTGGCCGGGGGAATGCTGAAGCTTTCTTT. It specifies CASSRTGGRGNAEAFF.